A selection of T cell receptor beta chains follows, all from one sample in a study of T cell repertoires and HLA-DP antigens. The data were produced by immunoSEQ multiplex PCR, yet TCRdb's version contains in-frame clones alone and is incomplete. The sample holds approximately 89,000 clones, around nine tenths seen once. These receptors' targets are unknown. Sequencing used CD4+ T cells from PBMCs. All receptors derive from a man over 45 in good health and CMV-seronegative. CDR3s include the opening cysteine and the closing phenylalanine or tryptophan. Each record gives: J gene, clone size, V gene, D gene, CDR3 protein, CDR3 DNA. A D gene is named only where the DNA matches it firmly. For some rows the clone size is stated as once, few or many, or as a class when expanded; others skip it.

j_gene: TRBJ2-7
abundance: -
v_gene: TRBV6-5
d_gene: -
CDR3aa: CASSYSILADEQYF
CDR3nt: TGTGCCAGCAGTTACTCGATCCTAGCAGACGAGCAGTACTTC

j_gene: TRBJ2-1
abundance: -
v_gene: TRBV7-9
d_gene: TRBD2
CDR3aa: CASSAQTSGGAREQFF
CDR3nt: TGTGCCAGCAGCGCCCAGACTAGCGGGGGGGCAAGGGAGCAGTTCTTC

j_gene: TRBJ2-1
abundance: -
v_gene: TRBV27
d_gene: TRBD1
CDR3aa: CASSARTGGYNEQFF
CDR3nt: TGTGCCAGCAGTGCACGGACAGGGGGCTACAATGAGCAGTTCTTC

j_gene: TRBJ2-1
abundance: -
v_gene: TRBV6-6
d_gene: TRBD2
CDR3aa: CASNRLAGGEQFF
CDR3nt: TGTGCCAGCAATAGACTAGCGGGTGGTGAGCAGTTCTTC

j_gene: TRBJ2-1
abundance: -
v_gene: TRBV15
d_gene: TRBD2
CDR3aa: CATSRGHEAGGYNEQFF
CDR3nt: TGTGCCACCAGCAGGGGGCATGAAGCGGGGGGTTACAATGAGCAGTTCTTC

j_gene: TRBJ2-3
abundance: -
v_gene: TRBV4-2
d_gene: TRBD1
CDR3aa: CASSQDRTGTLLVTQYF
CDR3nt: TGTGCCAGCAGCCAGGATAGGACAGGTACCCTTCTTGTTACGCAGTATTTT

j_gene: TRBJ2-1
abundance: -
v_gene: TRBV5-1
d_gene: TRBD2
CDR3aa: CASSPLAGVSYNEQFF
CDR3nt: TGCGCCAGCAGCCCATTAGCGGGAGTCTCCTACAATGAGCAGTTCTTC

j_gene: TRBJ2-7
abundance: few
v_gene: TRBV4-3
d_gene: -
CDR3aa: CASSLAVGGEQYF
CDR3nt: TGCGCCAGCAGTCTAGCCGTAGGAGGCGAGCAGTACTTC

j_gene: TRBJ2-6
abundance: -
v_gene: TRBV7-2
d_gene: TRBD1
CDR3aa: CASSQDRAGANVLTF
CDR3nt: TGTGCCAGCAGCCAGGACAGGGCTGGGGCCAACGTCCTGACTTTC

j_gene: TRBJ1-1
abundance: -
v_gene: TRBV18
d_gene: -
CDR3aa: CASSPGLGVGPSEAFF
CDR3nt: TGTGCCAGCTCGCCCGGGTTGGGAGTTGGGCCCTCTGAAGCTTTCTTT

j_gene: TRBJ2-2
abundance: -
v_gene: TRBV25-1
d_gene: -
CDR3aa: CASSEMGGPTGELFF
CDR3nt: TGTGCCAGCAGTGAAATGGGCGGTCCAACCGGGGAGCTGTTTTTT

j_gene: TRBJ2-1
abundance: once
v_gene: TRBV6-5
d_gene: TRBD2
CDR3aa: CASTRGGGYNEQFF
CDR3nt: TGTGCCAGCACTCGTGGGGGGGGATACAATGAGCAGTTCTTC

j_gene: TRBJ2-1
abundance: -
v_gene: TRBV6-1
d_gene: -
CDR3aa: CASSVPYNEQFF
CDR3nt: TGTGCCAGCAGTGTTCCGTACAATGAGCAGTTCTTC

j_gene: TRBJ1-1
abundance: -
v_gene: TRBV15
d_gene: -
CDR3aa: CATSRVNLNTEAFF
CDR3nt: TGTGCCACCAGCAGAGTAAACTTGAACACTGAAGCTTTCTTT

j_gene: TRBJ2-7
abundance: -
v_gene: TRBV5-1
d_gene: -
CDR3aa: CASSLTNSYEQYF
CDR3nt: TGCGCCAGCAGCTTGACGAACTCCTACGAGCAGTACTTC

j_gene: TRBJ2-5
abundance: -
v_gene: TRBV5-4
d_gene: TRBD2
CDR3aa: CASSLASGGARETQYF
CDR3nt: TGTGCCAGCAGCTTGGCTAGCGGGGGGGCCCGGGAGACCCAGTACTTC

j_gene: TRBJ2-1
abundance: -
v_gene: TRBV19
d_gene: TRBD1
CDR3aa: CASGTEYYNEQFF
CDR3nt: TGTGCCAGTGGGACAGAATATTACAATGAGCAGTTCTTC

j_gene: TRBJ2-7
abundance: -
v_gene: TRBV7-2
d_gene: -
CDR3aa: CASTQGSDYEQYF
CDR3nt: TGTGCCAGCACCCAGGGAAGCGACTACGAGCAGTACTTC

j_gene: TRBJ1-2
abundance: -
v_gene: TRBV6-1
d_gene: -
CDR3aa: CASSEDLRGHGYTF
CDR3nt: TGTGCCAGCAGTGAAGATTTGAGGGGCCATGGCTACACCTTC

j_gene: TRBJ2-3
abundance: -
v_gene: TRBV5-4
d_gene: -
CDR3aa: CASSSGGRGEDTQYF
CDR3nt: TGTGCCAGCAGCTCGGGGGGCAGGGGTGAAGATACGCAGTATTTT

j_gene: TRBJ2-7
abundance: many
v_gene: TRBV10-2
d_gene: TRBD1
CDR3aa: CASSESGRGLSYEQYF
CDR3nt: TGCGCCAGCAGTGAGTCGGGCAGGGGGCTATCCTACGAGCAGTACTTC

j_gene: TRBJ1-1
abundance: -
v_gene: TRBV5-1
d_gene: -
CDR3aa: CASSIGLPNTEAFF
CDR3nt: TGCGCCAGCAGCATAGGGCTTCCGAACACTGAAGCTTTCTTT

j_gene: TRBJ2-7
abundance: -
v_gene: TRBV6-1
d_gene: -
CDR3aa: CASRGTYEQYF
CDR3nt: TGTGCCAGCAGGGGGACCTACGAGCAGTACTTC

j_gene: TRBJ2-1
abundance: -
v_gene: TRBV6-6
d_gene: -
CDR3aa: CASSVPGQYNEQFF
CDR3nt: TGTGCCAGCAGCGTCCCGGGACAATACAATGAGCAGTTCTTC

j_gene: TRBJ1-2
abundance: -
v_gene: TRBV28
d_gene: -
CDR3aa: CASSLSLGESYGYTF
CDR3nt: TGTGCCAGCAGTTTATCGCTGGGGGAGAGCTATGGCTACACCTTC

j_gene: TRBJ2-3
abundance: -
v_gene: TRBV7-9
d_gene: TRBD2
CDR3aa: CASSFIRLAIADTQYF
CDR3nt: TGTGCCAGCAGCTTTATTAGACTAGCGATAGCAGATACGCAGTATTTT

j_gene: TRBJ2-5
abundance: once
v_gene: TRBV5-1
d_gene: TRBD2
CDR3aa: CASRDGGYQETQYF
CDR3nt: TGCGCCAGCAGAGACGGGGGGTACCAAGAGACCCAGTACTTC

j_gene: TRBJ1-1
abundance: -
v_gene: TRBV10-2
d_gene: TRBD1
CDR3aa: CASRPITGEEAFF
CDR3nt: TGCGCCAGCAGACCTATCACAGGGGAAGAAGCTTTCTTT

j_gene: TRBJ2-1
abundance: -
v_gene: TRBV9
d_gene: -
CDR3aa: CASSVASDLSYNEQFF
CDR3nt: TGTGCCAGCAGCGTAGCGTCAGACTTATCCTACAATGAGCAGTTCTTC

j_gene: TRBJ2-7
abundance: few
v_gene: TRBV5-4
d_gene: -
CDR3aa: CASSFGGPSYEQYF
CDR3nt: TGTGCCAGCAGCTTTGGGGGCCCCTCCTACGAGCAGTACTTC

j_gene: TRBJ1-3
abundance: -
v_gene: TRBV13
d_gene: -
CDR3aa: CASSLRGARNTIYF
CDR3nt: TGTGCCAGCAGCCTTCGGGGGGCTAGAAACACCATATATTTT

j_gene: TRBJ1-2
abundance: few
v_gene: TRBV19
d_gene: -
CDR3aa: CASKGIYYGYTF
CDR3nt: TGTGCCAGTAAAGGCATTTACTATGGCTACACCTTC

j_gene: TRBJ1-2
abundance: once
v_gene: TRBV21-1
d_gene: -
CDR3aa: CASSIPLTDGISF
CDR3nt: TGTGCCAGCAGCATACCCTTGACAGATGGGATCTCCTTC

j_gene: TRBJ2-7
abundance: -
v_gene: TRBV30
d_gene: TRBD1
CDR3aa: CAWTGGYYEQYF
CDR3nt: TGTGCCTGGACAGGGGGTTACTACGAGCAGTACTTC

j_gene: TRBJ1-3
abundance: -
v_gene: TRBV18
d_gene: TRBD1
CDR3aa: CASSQTGESGNTIYF
CDR3nt: TGTGCCAGCTCACAAACAGGGGAGTCTGGAAACACCATATATTTT

j_gene: TRBJ2-7
abundance: -
v_gene: TRBV7-2
d_gene: TRBD2
CDR3aa: CASSPLPRGGVEQYF
CDR3nt: TGTGCCAGCAGCCCACTACCCCGGGGGGGGGTCGAGCAGTACTTC

j_gene: TRBJ1-1
abundance: -
v_gene: TRBV28
d_gene: -
CDR3aa: CASSENTEAFF
CDR3nt: TGTGCCAGCAGTGAGAACACTGAAGCTTTCTTT

j_gene: TRBJ1-2
abundance: once
v_gene: TRBV18
d_gene: -
CDR3aa: CASSTTDNRNYGYTF
CDR3nt: TGTGCCAGCTCCACTACAGATAATAGGAACTATGGCTACACCTTC

j_gene: TRBJ2-1
abundance: few
v_gene: TRBV9
d_gene: -
CDR3aa: CASSPLGTGYNEQFF
CDR3nt: TGTGCCAGCAGCCCTTTGGGGACTGGATACAATGAGCAGTTCTTC

j_gene: TRBJ2-3
abundance: -
v_gene: TRBV6-7
d_gene: -
CDR3aa: CASSYEGGPNTDTQYF
CDR3nt: TGTGCCAGCAGTTACGAGGGGGGACCAAACACAGATACGCAGTATTTT

j_gene: TRBJ1-4
abundance: -
v_gene: TRBV6-5
d_gene: -
CDR3aa: CASKGRANEKLFF
CDR3nt: TGTGCCAGCAAGGGTAGGGCTAATGAAAAACTGTTTTTT

j_gene: TRBJ1-5
abundance: -
v_gene: TRBV6-6
d_gene: -
CDR3aa: CASKNGGGNQPQHF
CDR3nt: TGTGCCAGCAAGAACGGGGGAGGCAATCAGCCCCAGCATTTT

j_gene: TRBJ2-5
abundance: -
v_gene: TRBV29-1
d_gene: -
CDR3aa: CSVEGQDQETQYF
CDR3nt: TGCAGCGTTGAAGGACAAGACCAAGAGACCCAGTACTTC

j_gene: TRBJ1-2
abundance: -
v_gene: TRBV6-5
d_gene: TRBD1
CDR3aa: CASSYLPGQDGYTF
CDR3nt: TGTGCCAGCAGTTACCTTCCGGGACAGGATGGCTACACCTTC

j_gene: TRBJ1-1
abundance: -
v_gene: TRBV4-3
d_gene: -
CDR3aa: CASSQDFDGNTEAFF
CDR3nt: TGCGCCAGCAGCCAAGACTTCGACGGGAACACTGAAGCTTTCTTT

j_gene: TRBJ2-1
abundance: -
v_gene: TRBV16
d_gene: TRBD1
CDR3aa: CASSQSQDRPFF
CDR3nt: TGTGCCAGCAGCCAATCACAGGACAGGCCGTTCTTC

j_gene: TRBJ2-3
abundance: -
v_gene: TRBV11-1
d_gene: TRBD2
CDR3aa: CASSRGTSADTQYF
CDR3nt: TGTGCCAGCAGTCGAGGGACTAGCGCAGATACGCAGTATTTT

j_gene: TRBJ2-7
abundance: -
v_gene: TRBV28
d_gene: -
CDR3aa: CASSLRTLRPYEQYF
CDR3nt: TGTGCCAGCAGTCTGAGGACCCTCCGCCCCTACGAGCAGTACTTC

j_gene: TRBJ1-5
abundance: -
v_gene: TRBV6-5
d_gene: -
CDR3aa: CASRRSGDSNQPQHF
CDR3nt: TGTGCCAGCAGGCGCTCGGGGGACAGCAATCAGCCCCAGCATTTT

j_gene: TRBJ2-7
abundance: -
v_gene: TRBV19
d_gene: -
CDR3aa: CASSIDHGGPYEQYF
CDR3nt: TGTGCCAGTAGTATAGATCACGGGGGGCCCTACGAGCAGTACTTC

j_gene: TRBJ2-2
abundance: -
v_gene: TRBV5-1
d_gene: -
CDR3aa: CASSWNTGELFF
CDR3nt: TGCGCCAGCAGCTGGAACACCGGGGAGCTGTTTTTT

j_gene: TRBJ1-5
abundance: -
v_gene: TRBV5-8
d_gene: TRBD1
CDR3aa: CASSPGQISNQPQHF
CDR3nt: TGTGCCAGCAGCCCGGGACAGATTAGCAATCAGCCCCAGCATTTT

j_gene: TRBJ2-1
abundance: -
v_gene: TRBV27
d_gene: TRBD2
CDR3aa: CASNLRPGTSGVEQFF
CDR3nt: TGTGCCAGCAATCTTCGACCGGGGACTAGCGGGGTAGAGCAGTTCTTC

j_gene: TRBJ2-7
abundance: -
v_gene: TRBV6-5
d_gene: TRBD2
CDR3aa: CASTPGGPEQYF
CDR3nt: TGTGCCAGCACCCCGGGAGGCCCCGAGCAGTACTTC

j_gene: TRBJ1-5
abundance: -
v_gene: TRBV2
d_gene: -
CDR3aa: CASGAYSNQPQHF
CDR3nt: TGTGCCAGTGGGGCATATAGCAATCAGCCCCAGCATTTT

j_gene: TRBJ2-7
abundance: -
v_gene: TRBV5-4
d_gene: -
CDR3aa: CASSSRTVPYEQYF
CDR3nt: TGTGCCAGCAGCTCAAGGACAGTGCCCTACGAGCAGTACTTC